Listed below are T cell receptor beta chains from one sample, sequenced in a study of shared clonotypes between healthy human individuals. Only in-frame clones appear in the TCRdb table, and some are missing; sequencing was by immunoSEQ multiplex PCR. The sample lists under 650,000 clones, roughly 95% occurring once. The specimen was naive CD4+ T cells sorted from blood. Receptor source: a woman aged 30 to 39 in good health. Each CDR3 is given with its conserved first and last residue. The D gene is left open where the match is weak. Expanded clones are given a class, and other clones once, few, many or no size at all.

clone_size,d_call,j_call,v_call,cdr3_aa,cdr3_nt
NA,TRBD2,TRBJ2-1,TRBV7-9,CASRTGLAGNNEQFF,TGTGCCAGCAGGACCGGACTAGCGGGGAACAATGAGCAGTTCTTC
NA,TRBD2,TRBJ2-7,TRBV7-9,CASSPAGVRYYEQYF,TGTGCCAGCAGCCCCGCGGGGGTCCGTTACTACGAGCAGTACTTC
NA,NA,TRBJ2-7,TRBV5-1,CASSPRGPGQGIGEQYF,TGCGCCAGCAGCCCGCGAGGGCCGGGACAAGGGATTGGAGAGCAGTACTTC
NA,NA,TRBJ2-3,TRBV28,CASRTGGTDTQYF,TGTGCCAGCAGGACAGGTGGCACAGATACGCAGTATTTT
NA,TRBD1,TRBJ2-7,TRBV29-1,CSVRRDSGTYEQYF,TGCAGCGTTCGCCGGGACAGCGGAACCTACGAGCAGTACTTC
NA,TRBD2,TRBJ2-3,TRBV29-1,CSLLAGSIDTQYF,TGCAGCTTGTTAGCGGGCTCAATAGATACGCAGTATTTT
once,NA,TRBJ2-1,TRBV5-1,CASSLWGNTNEQFF,TGCGCCAGCAGCTTGTGGGGGAATACCAATGAGCAGTTCTTC
NA,TRBD1,TRBJ2-5,TRBV6-6,CASSQGQSLETQYF,TGTGCCAGCAGTCAGGGACAGTCTTTAGAGACCCAGTACTTC
NA,NA,TRBJ1-1,TRBV7-9,CASSPQSFTGVRNTEAFF,TGTGCCAGCAGCCCCCAGTCCTTTACAGGTGTTAGGAACACTGAAGCTTTCTTT
NA,TRBD1,TRBJ2-4,TRBV5-1,CASSLGPGTGTDIQYF,TGCGCCAGCAGCTTGGGCCCCGGGACAGGTACGGACATTCAGTACTTC
NA,TRBD1,TRBJ2-7,TRBV7-8,CASSSGQIYEQYF,TGTGCCAGCAGCTCGGGACAGATCTACGAGCAGTACTTC
NA,NA,TRBJ2-7,TRBV2,CASSDPPYRVSYEQYF,TGTGCCAGCAGTGATCCCCCCTACAGGGTCTCCTACGAGCAGTACTTC
NA,NA,TRBJ2-7,TRBV28,CASSTSGSIYEQYF,TGTGCCAGCAGTACCTCGGGGTCAATCTACGAGCAGTACTTC
NA,NA,TRBJ1-1,TRBV30,CAWSVSVNTEAFF,TGTGCCTGGAGTGTTTCTGTGAACACTGAAGCTTTCTTT
NA,NA,TRBJ2-6,TRBV2,CASSPGHILSGANVLTF,TGTGCCAGCAGTCCGGGACATATCCTCTCTGGGGCCAACGTCCTGACTTTC
NA,NA,TRBJ2-3,TRBV5-1,CASSFPGSQSTDTQYF,TGCGCCAGCAGCTTCCCCGGCAGTCAGAGCACAGATACGCAGTATTTT
NA,NA,TRBJ2-3,TRBV6-1,CASTRGDTQYF,TGTGCCAGCACGCGCGGAGATACGCAGTATTTT
NA,NA,TRBJ1-2,TRBV5-4,CASSLGGVDYGYTF,TGTGCCAGCAGCTTGGGGGGCGTCGACTATGGCTACACCTTC
NA,NA,TRBJ2-7,TRBV5-1,CASSSRLIGEQYF,TGCGCCAGCAGCTCCCGACTAATCGGCGAGCAGTACTTC
NA,TRBD1,TRBJ1-5,TRBV19,CASSSRGTGGNQPQHF,TGTGCCAGTAGTTCAAGGGGGACAGGGGGCAATCAGCCCCAGCATTTT
NA,NA,TRBJ2-5,TRBV30,CAWSLAKETQYF,TGTGCCTGGAGTCTGGCGAAGGAGACCCAGTACTTC
NA,TRBD1,TRBJ1-2,TRBV6-6,CASTGQGELFGYTF,TGTGCCAGCACGGGGCAGGGGGAGTTGTTTGGCTACACCTTC
NA,NA,TRBJ2-6,TRBV27,CASTKFLSGANVLTF,TGTGCCAGCACCAAATTCCTCTCTGGGGCCAACGTCCTGACTTTC
NA,NA,TRBJ1-5,TRBV5-4,CASSLGGSSQPQHF,TGTGCCAGCAGCTTGGGGGGCTCCAGTCAGCCCCAGCATTTT
NA,TRBD2,TRBJ2-7,TRBV11-3,CASSPGLAGTYEQYF,TGTGCCAGCAGTCCGGGACTAGCAGGTACCTACGAGCAGTACTTC
NA,NA,TRBJ2-3,TRBV11-1,CASSPPGGASDSTDTQYF,TGTGCCAGCAGCCCCCCCGGGGGTGCCAGCGATAGCACAGATACGCAGTATTTT
NA,NA,TRBJ2-7,TRBV19,CASSIDRLTYEQYF,TGTGCCAGTAGTATAGATCGACTTACCTACGAGCAGTACTTC
once,NA,TRBJ1-2,TRBV29-1,CSADRTPNYGYTF,TGCAGCGCTGACAGGACTCCTAACTATGGCTACACCTTC
NA,TRBD1,TRBJ2-7,TRBV4-1,CASSQAGTGVYEQYF,TGCGCCAGCAGCCAAGCCGGGACAGGGGTCTACGAGCAGTACTTC
NA,NA,TRBJ1-2,TRBV6-1,CASSDPGLYGYTF,TGTGCCAGCAGTGACCCAGGGCTCTATGGCTACACCTTC
NA,NA,TRBJ2-2,TRBV27,CASSLRGSNTGELFF,TGTGCCAGCAGTTTGCGGGGTTCTAACACCGGGGAGCTGTTTTTT
NA,NA,TRBJ2-5,TRBV27,CATPRGQYF,TGTGCCACCCCGAGGGGGCAGTACTTC
NA,NA,TRBJ2-3,TRBV7-9,CASSRDGQTNTQYF,TGTGCCAGCAGCCGCGACGGCCAGACTAATACGCAGTATTTT
NA,NA,TRBJ2-7,TRBV7-9,CASSLSYRGTRVEQYF,TGTGCCAGCAGCTTAAGCTACCGGGGGACGAGGGTCGAGCAGTACTTC
NA,NA,TRBJ1-5,TRBV27,CASSWGVNQPQHF,TGTGCCAGCAGTTGGGGGGTCAATCAGCCCCAGCATTTT
NA,TRBD1,TRBJ2-7,TRBV10-3,CASKGDSSSYEQYF,TGTGCCTCTAAGGGGGACAGCAGCTCCTACGAGCAGTACTTC
once,NA,TRBJ2-7,TRBV2,CASFRTAYEQYF,TGTGCCAGCTTTAGAACAGCCTACGAACAGTACTTC
NA,TRBD1,TRBJ1-1,TRBV5-1,CASSLLGGDNTEAFF,TGCGCCAGCAGCTTATTAGGGGGCGATAACACTGAAGCTTTCTTT
NA,TRBD1,TRBJ1-3,TRBV14,CASSQRRGPGNTIYF,TGTGCCAGCAGCCAACGAAGGGGGCCTGGAAACACCATATATTTT
NA,TRBD1,TRBJ2-7,TRBV7-8,CASSSHPGQGNYEQYF,TGTGCCAGCAGCTCCCATCCGGGACAGGGGAACTACGAGCAGTACTTC
NA,TRBD1,TRBJ1-1,TRBV10-3,CAISLQGTNTEAFF,TGTGCCATCAGCCTACAGGGGACGAACACTGAAGCTTTCTTT
NA,TRBD2,TRBJ2-1,TRBV7-8,CASRTLHSGGLGDGEQFF,TGTGCCAGCAGAACTCTCCATTCAGGCGGACTAGGGGACGGGGAGCAGTTCTTC
NA,TRBD1,TRBJ1-5,TRBV18,CASSGQENQPQHF,TGTGCCAGCTCGGGACAGGAGAATCAGCCCCAGCATTTT
NA,NA,TRBJ2-5,TRBV28,CASSLGGVTQYF,TGTGCCAGCAGTTTAGGAGGAGTGACCCAGTACTTC
NA,NA,TRBJ2-3,TRBV30,CAWSVLADTQYF,TGTGCCTGGAGTGTACTGGCAGATACGCAGTATTTT
NA,NA,TRBJ1-2,TRBV2,CATGSTRAGLYGYTF,TGTGCCACCGGGTCGACAAGGGCAGGGCTCTATGGCTACACCTTC
NA,NA,TRBJ1-3,TRBV7-9,CASSLGQTGNTIYF,TGTGCCAGCAGCTTGGGACAAACGGGAAACACCATATATTTT
NA,TRBD1,TRBJ2-1,TRBV9,CASSNRDRAYNEQFF,TGTGCCAGCAGCAACCGGGACAGGGCCTACAATGAGCAGTTCTTC
once,TRBD2,TRBJ2-3,TRBV2,CASNRPGLVGSTDTQYF,TGTGCCAGCAACCGTCCTGGACTAGTGGGGAGCACAGATACGCAGTATTTT
NA,NA,TRBJ1-1,TRBV5-1,CASSLGDTEAFF,TGCGCCAGCAGCTTAGGGGACACTGAAGCTTTCTTT
NA,TRBD2,TRBJ2-2,TRBV11-2,CASSLTGGLAVKTGELFF,TGTGCCAGCAGCTTGACAGGCGGACTAGCGGTGAAGACCGGGGAGCTGTTTTTT
NA,TRBD2,TRBJ2-2,TRBV4-1,CASSRTSGRLNTGELFF,TGCGCCAGCAGCCGGACTAGCGGGAGGTTGAACACCGGGGAGCTGTTTTTT
NA,NA,TRBJ1-2,TRBV10-2,CASLVSPLYGYTF,TGCGCCAGCCTCGTCTCGCCGCTATATGGCTACACCTTC
NA,TRBD2,TRBJ2-3,TRBV7-9,CASKTGLAGPRGDTQYF,TGTGCCAGCAAGACGGGACTAGCGGGACCCCGCGGAGATACGCAGTATTTT
NA,NA,TRBJ2-2,TRBV6-5,CASSYQQRGTTGELFF,TGTGCCAGCAGTTACCAACAGCGCGGGACAACCGGGGAGCTGTTTTTT